The rows below give T cell receptor beta chains drawn from one sample of a study of blood T cells in healthy people across ages. TCRdb re-called the 5' RACE reads through MiXCR, storing one row per CDR3 protein. The sample includes hundreds of thousands of distinct CDR3 sequences, around 26% seen only once; the top ten take 17%. The source material was blood. These receptors all come from a woman older than 75 in good health. The CDR3 runs from the conserved cysteine through the conserved F or W. The D gene is left open where the match is weak. Clone size is shown for a subset of rows, as once, few, many or a class of expanded clone.

TRBJ2-2 - - 15 TRBV5-1 CASRNGLFNTGELFF TGCGCCAGCAGAAACGGACTTTTCAACACCGGGGAGCTGTTTTTT
TRBJ2-3 - - 16 TRBV12-3/TRBV12-4 CASSFPPSGFTDTQYF TGTGCCAGCAGTTTCCCGCCCTCGGGGTTCACAGATACGCAGTATTTT
TRBJ1-2 - - 13 TRBV7-9 CASTRTVNYDYTF TGTGCCAGCACCCGGACAGTCAACTATGACTACACCTTC
TRBJ2-3 - many 16 TRBV10-1 CASSESAGYRPDTQYF TGCGCCAGCAGTGAGTCGGCGGGCTACCGGCCAGATACGCAGTATTTT
TRBJ1-6 - few 14 TRBV25-1 CASSDRVRNSPLHF TGTGCCAGCAGTGACAGGGTCCGTAATTCACCCCTCCACTTT
TRBJ1-1 - - 16 TRBV19 CASTLTGPSVGTEAFF TGTGCCAGTACCCTCACCGGGCCGTCGGTTGGGACTGAAGCTTTCTTT
TRBJ2-7 TRBD1 - 17 TRBV7-8 CASSPRGLDRGLYEQYF TGTGCCAGCAGCCCCAGGGGCTTGGACAGGGGGCTTTACGAGCAGTACTTC
TRBJ2-3 TRBD2 - 15 TRBV4-3 CASSQETSGIDTQYF TGCGCCAGCAGCCAAGAGACTAGCGGGATAGATACGCAGTATTTT
TRBJ1-1 - - 13 TRBV29-1 CSVNPTQASAAFF TGCAGCGTTAACCCGACTCAGGCCTCAGCGGCTTTCTTT
TRBJ1-6 - many 14 TRBV25-1 CASSAGSYNSPLHF TGTGCCAGCAGTGCAGGCAGTTATAATTCACCCCTCCACTTT
TRBJ1-1 - - 17 TRBV30 CAWSVLLGGSENTEAFF TGTGCCTGGAGTGTACTCCTTGGGGGGTCGGAGAACACTGAAGCTTTCTTT
TRBJ1-1 TRBD1 - 14 TRBV20-1 CSARRQGTNTEAFF TGCAGTGCCAGACGACAGGGGACGAACACTGAAGCTTTCTTT
TRBJ1-4 - few 15 TRBV5-6 CASSHVRALNEKLFF TGTGCCAGCAGCCACGTGAGGGCACTTAATGAAAAACTGTTTTTT
TRBJ2-3 TRBD1 few 15 TRBV7-2 CASSVHRGRIDTQYF TGTGCCAGCAGCGTGCACAGGGGCCGCATAGATACGCAGTATTTT
TRBJ2-3 - - 15 TRBV5-6 CASSLYRVSTDTQYF TGTGCCAGCAGCTTGTACAGGGTTAGCACAGATACGCAGTATTTT
TRBJ1-2 TRBD1 many 18 TRBV7-9 CASSSLIERTGGFYGYTF TGTGCCAGCAGCTCGCTGATTGAGAGGACAGGGGGCTTCTATGGCTACACCTTC
TRBJ1-2 TRBD1 - 13 TRBV20-1 CSANSGTGKGYTF TGCAGTGCTAACTCCGGGACAGGGAAAGGCTACACCTTC
TRBJ2-5 TRBD2 - 16 TRBV28 CASSFGIAGIGETQYF TGTGCCAGCAGTTTCGGGATAGCGGGAATTGGGGAGACCCAGTACTTC
TRBJ2-1 - many 17 TRBV20-1 CSASSAGRTRNYNEQFF TGCAGTGCTAGTTCAGCAGGCAGGACGAGAAACTACAATGAGCAGTTCTTC
TRBJ1-2 - many 13 TRBV24-1 CATSDFGSRGYTF TGTGCCACCAGTGATTTTGGCAGCCGTGGCTACACCTTC